This T cell receptor beta chain was documented in a study of shared clonotypes between healthy human individuals. Study-wide results and limits: Non-shared clonotypes were found to have lower generation probabilities than the clonotypes that were shared by all four of the sorted-subset donors. Sampling covered blood only; tissue repertoires likely differ.

Trimming stripped 0 bases from V and 7 bases from J, with 11 bases between. The germline V gene has CDR1 SGHRS and CDR2 YFSETQ. The CDR3 runs to 13 residues. HIV-negative, healthy adults without recent acute infections or vaccinations were the donors. Partitioning of CD4+ cells yielded a CD45RA+ naive subset and a CD45RA-negative memory subset. Concerning this clone itself: Antigen specificity is unknown. Other DNA sequences of this sample code for an identical CDR3.

Sequenced by immunoSEQ multiplex PCR; TCRdb stores in-frame clones only, minus some. This table has over a million clones, more than 65% appearing once. The TCR was taken from a man younger than 35 in good health. The rearrangement links TRBV5-1 to TRBJ2-7; D is unresolved. The sample taken for sequencing was memory CD4+ T cells sorted from blood. Indicated subset: CD45RA-negative fraction. The DNA of the CDR3 is TGCGCCAGCAGCTTGGTAGGTCTTTGGGAGCAGTACTTC. Translation gives CASSLVGLWEQYF.